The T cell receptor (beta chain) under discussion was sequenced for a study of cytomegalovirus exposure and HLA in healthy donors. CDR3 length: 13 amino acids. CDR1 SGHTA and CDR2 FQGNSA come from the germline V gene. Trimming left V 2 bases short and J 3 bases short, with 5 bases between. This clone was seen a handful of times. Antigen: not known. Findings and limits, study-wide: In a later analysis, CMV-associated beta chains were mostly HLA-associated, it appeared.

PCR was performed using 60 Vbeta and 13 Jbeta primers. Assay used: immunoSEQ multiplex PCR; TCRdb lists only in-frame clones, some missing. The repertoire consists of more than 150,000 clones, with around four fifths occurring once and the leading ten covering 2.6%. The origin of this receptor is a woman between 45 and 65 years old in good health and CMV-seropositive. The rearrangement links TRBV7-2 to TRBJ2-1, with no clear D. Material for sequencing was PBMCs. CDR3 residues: CASSLNSYNEQFF. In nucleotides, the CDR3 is TGTGCCAGCAGCTTAAACAGCTACAATGAGCAGTTCTTC. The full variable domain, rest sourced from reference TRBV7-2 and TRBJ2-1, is GAGVSQSPSNKVTEKGKDVELRCDPISGHTALYWYRQSLGQGLEFLIYFQGNSAPDKSGLPSDRFSAERTGGSVSTLTIQRTQQEDSAVYLCASSLNSYNEQFFGPGTRLTVL.